Below, 11 T cell receptor beta chains from the same sample are listed, as sequenced in a study of cytomegalovirus exposure and HLA in healthy donors. PCR used 60 Vbeta primers and 13 Jbeta primers. Measured with immunoSEQ multiplex PCR; TCRdb has only the in-frame clones, and not every one. The sample holds about 170,000 clones, roughly 82% seen once. Sample: PBMCs. The receptors were gathered from a girl aged 10 to 17 in good health and CMV-seropositive.

This chain uses TRBV25-1 with TRBJ2-7, with 7 bases fitting TRBD1. Germline V gives CDR1 MGHDK, CDR2 SYGVNS. The CDR3 has 14 residues. With 5 bases clipped from V and 7 bases from J, the junction kept 11 bases outside the gene matches. The CDR3 sequence: CASSSRQGPGEQYF. In nucleotides, the CDR3 is TGTGCCAGCAGTTCCCGACAGGGCCCAGGTGAGCAGTACTTC.

The gene calls are TRBV9 and TRBJ2-7; D is unclear. V was trimmed by 4 bases and J by 0 bases, leaving 11 bases between them. Looked up from germline, CDR1 is SGDLS and CDR2 is YYNGEE. The length of the CDR3 is 14 residues. CDR3 DNA sequence: TGTGCCAGCAGCCGTCAACTCAACTCCTACGAGCAGTACTTC. Amino acids: CASSRQLNSYEQYF.

The CDR3 DNA is TGTGCCAGCAGATGGGGCGGGAAAATCAATGAAAAACTGTTTTTT. Translating gives CASRWGGKINEKLFF. The chain combines TRBV7-8 with TRBJ1-4; tentative D call: TRBD1 (5 bases). The CDR3 runs to 15 residues. V was shortened by 6 bases and J by 5 bases, with 16 bases between the two germline ends. Germline lookup yields CDR1 SGHVS and CDR2 FQNEAQ. Complete variable domain (other parts from reference TRBV7-8 and TRBJ1-4): GAGVSQSPRYKVAKRGQDVALRCDPISGHVSLFWYQQALGQGPEFLTYFQNEAQLDKSGLPSDRFFAERPEGSVSTLKIQRTQQEDSAVYLCASRWGGKINEKLFFGSGTQLSVL.

The chain links TRBV6-5 to TRBJ2-1; no definite D call. The CDR3 length is 14 residues. Germline CDR1 is MNHEY and CDR2 is SVGAGI. Between the trimmed V and J ends, which lost 7 bases and 7 bases, there was a span of 17 bases. This CDR3 is CASTTLMGWNEQFF. CDR3 bases: TGTGCCAGCACCACCCTTATGGGCTGGAATGAGCAGTTCTTC.

V gene TRBV5-1 combines with J gene TRBJ2-3; D possibly corresponds to TRBD2 (6 bases). Germline V gene lookup returns CDR1 SGHRS and CDR2 YFSETQ. The V end lost 4 bases, the J end lost 4 bases, and 13 bases lay between the germline ends. This CDR3 spans 14 amino acids. The CDR3 DNA follows: TGCGCCAGCAGCCCCGGGGGAGGTTCAGATACGCAGTATTTT. Residues: CASSPGGGSDTQYF. The whole variable domain, filled in from reference TRBV5-1 and TRBJ2-3, reads KAGVTQTPRYLIKTRGQQVTLSCSPISGHRSVSWYQQTPGQGLQFLFEYFSETQRNKGNFPGRFSGRQFSNSRSEMNVSTLELGDSALYLCASSPGGGSDTQYFGPGTRLTVL.

Remarks on this clone: One end of the junction fails to match germline, which may point to a read error. The rearrangement joins TRBV7-7 to TRBJ1-3; TRBD1 matches 10 bases. The CDR3 is 15 amino acids. CDR1 and CDR2 from the germline V gene are SSHAT and FNYEAQ (reference sequence). The chain's CDR3 is CASSLDRGPGNTIYF. The CDR3 DNA reads TGTGCTAGCAGCTTAGACAGGGGGCCTGGAAACACCATATATTTT.

The rearrangement uses TRBV5-1 and TRBJ2-1; D possibly corresponds to TRBD2 (5 bases). The length of the CDR3 is 13 residues. Germline values: CDR1 SGHRS, CDR2 YFSETQ. Trimming left V 0 bases short and J 10 bases short, with 11 bases between. The CDR3 DNA follows: TGCGCCAGCAGCTTGGCCGGGGTGGGGGAGCAGTTCTTC. Encoded protein: CASSLAGVGEQFF.

The chain recombines TRBV25-1 with TRBJ2-3; perhaps TRBD1 as D (6 bases). The CDR3 runs to 14 residues. Germline V gives CDR1 MGHDK, CDR2 SYGVNS. V lost 3 bases and J lost 2, with 9 bases in between. CDR3 nucleotide sequence: TGTGCCAGCAGTGAGCACAGGGACACAGATACGCAGTATTTT. It translates to CASSEHRDTDTQYF.

The chain uses TRBV9 and TRBJ1-1; D is unresolved. Germline loops: CDR1 SGDLS, CDR2 YYNGEE. The V end was cut by 1 base, the J end by 0 bases, with 10 bases between. The CDR3 contains 15 residues. This CDR3 is CASSVSAGMNTEAFF. As DNA, the CDR3 is TGTGCCAGCAGCGTATCGGCCGGGATGAACACTGAAGCTTTCTTT.

The CDR3 here is CAWSSEDTEAFF. CDR3 DNA sequence: TGTGCCTGGTCGTCCGAGGACACTGAAGCTTTCTTT. The V gene is TRBV30, the J gene TRBJ1-1; D remains unclear. The V end was cut by 5 bases, the J end by 3 bases, with 10 bases between. The length of the CDR3 is 12 residues. Per the germline V gene, CDR1 is GTSNPN and CDR2 is SVGIG (reference sequence).

The chain is built from TRBV19 and TRBJ2-7; TRBD1 matches at 12 bases. V lost 9 bases to trimming and J lost 6 bases; unmatched junction nucleotides: 3. Germline V gene lookup returns CDR1 LNHDA and CDR2 SQIVND (reference sequence). CDR3 size: 12 residues. In DNA form, the CDR3 reads TGTGCCAGCCGGGACAGGGGGCGCGAGCAGTACTTC. Translated, it gives CASRDRGREQYF.